One and the same sample provided the 2 T cell receptor beta chains below, sequenced in a study of tumor-infiltrating lymphocytes in primary liver carcinoma. Unsorted bulk tissue, about 18-32 mg of it, served as the source for co-extraction of RNA and DNA. With roughly 500 ng total RNA as template and a constant-region primer, TCR beta cDNA was made. Researchers made the TCR beta libraries by running three nested multiplex PCR rounds with slightly modified ARM-PCR. For around 9 cycles apiece, the opening two PCR rounds ran with TRBV1-TRBV30 forward primers and a C-beta reverse primer. In TCRdb, the multiplex PCR reads were re-called with MiXCR into one record per CDR3 protein. Found here are 99,000 or so distinct CDR3 sequences, 55% to 75% of them singletons; the top ten hold 7.5% to 10%. The sequencing input was liver tumor tissue from sampling region 5. Subset denoted: tumor region T5, tumor centre. Every receptor here comes from an older woman with primary liver carcinoma and hepatitis B virus infection.

The genes are TRBV28 and TRBJ1-4; D gene ambiguous. The germline V gene encodes CDR1 MDHEN and CDR2 SYDVKM. CDR3 size: 18 residues. Trimming shortened V by 6 bases and J by 0 bases, and 20 bases separated the two germline ends. The CDR3 region has the DNA TGTGCCAGCAGACAAAAACAAGAGGGATATTCAACTAATGAAAAACTGTTTTTT. Protein product: CASRQKQEGYSTNEKLFF.

Comments on this clonotype: It may be a read error: a sequence one base away is much more abundant. The rearrangement links TRBV10-1 to TRBJ2-5; no definite D call. The CDR3 is 14 amino acids. Trimming removed 3 bases at V and 3 bases at J, with 11 bases between. Germline assignment: CDR1 WNHNN and CDR2 SYGVQD (reference sequence). CDR3 DNA: TGCGCCAGCAGTGACTCGTTTGGGAAAGAGACCCAGTACTTC. This translates into CASSDSFGKETQYF.